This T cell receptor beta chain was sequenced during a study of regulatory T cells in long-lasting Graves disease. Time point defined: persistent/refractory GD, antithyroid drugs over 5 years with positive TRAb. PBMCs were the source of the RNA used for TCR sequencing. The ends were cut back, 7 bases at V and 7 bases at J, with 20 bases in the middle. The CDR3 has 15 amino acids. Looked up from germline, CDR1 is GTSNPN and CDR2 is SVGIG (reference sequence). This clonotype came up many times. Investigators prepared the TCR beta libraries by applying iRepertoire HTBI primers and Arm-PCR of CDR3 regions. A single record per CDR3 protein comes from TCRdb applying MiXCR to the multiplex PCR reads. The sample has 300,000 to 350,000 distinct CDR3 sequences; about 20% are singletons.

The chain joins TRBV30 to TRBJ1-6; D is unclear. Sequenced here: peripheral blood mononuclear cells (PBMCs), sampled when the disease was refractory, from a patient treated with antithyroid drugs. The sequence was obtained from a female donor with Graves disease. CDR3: CALKGGININSPLHF. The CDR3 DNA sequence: TGTGCCTTAAAGGGAGGGATTAACATCAATTCACCCCTCCACTTT.